Presented here are 27 T cell receptor beta chains from one specimen sequenced in a study of spatial heterogeneity in lung cancer. One entry per CDR3 protein results from TCRdb running MiXCR on the 5' RACE reads. The sample records approximately 6,900 distinct CDR3 sequences, roughly 3.8% being singletons. Time point described: sample taken at primary tumor resection. In each case, whole RNA from tumor, nontumor lung or frozen PBMC was sequenced unsorted. Sample: normal lung tissue next to the tumor, taken at surgery. These TCRs come from a female donor with early-stage non-small cell lung cancer.

Within the sample, this clonotype is medium-sized (0.01 to 0.1%). This beta chain is an off-target read within a library intended for alpha chains, so its frequency means little. The chain uses TRBV6-6 and TRBJ1-4; D unclear. Germline V CDR1 and CDR2: MNHNY, SVGAGI (reference sequence). The germline V and J ends were trimmed by 0 bases and 7 bases, with 9 bases remaining between them. This CDR3 spans 14 amino acids. The CDR3 loop is CASSYSTTAEKLFF. The DNA of the CDR3 is TGTGCCAGCAGTTACTCGACCACGGCTGAAAAACTGTTTTTT.

This clonotype is judged medium-sized. A library prepared for alpha chains yielded this beta chain as an off-target read; its size is of little meaning. The rearrangement links TRBV25-1 to TRBJ1-6; 9 nucleotides align to TRBD1. The CDR3 totals 14 residues. After removal of 6 bases from V and 9 bases from J, the junction contained 6 bases not matched to a gene. The V gene's germline CDR1 is MGHDK and CDR2 SYGVNS. The CDR3 DNA follows: TGTGCCAGCAGGACCGGGACAGGGTTTTCACCCCTCCACTTT. It encodes CASRTGTGFSPLHF.

This clonotype has at least ten counts. This beta chain is a stray read from a library made for alpha chains; its abundance is not meaningful. The rearrangement links TRBV20-1 to TRBJ2-7; D not resolved. This CDR3 has 13 amino acids. Between the trimmed V and J ends, which lost 1 base and 6 bases, there was a span of 13 bases. Germline values: CDR1 DFQATT, CDR2 SNEGSKA (reference sequence). This chain's CDR3 is CSARGPLGSEQYF. DNA for the CDR3: TGCAGTGCTAGAGGACCCCTGGGGTCCGAGCAGTACTTC.

This clonotype was detected ten times or more. Since it is a stray read in a library aimed at alpha chains, this beta chain has a size that is not meaningful. The chain uses TRBV6-6 and TRBJ1-4, with D unclear. CDR1 is MNHNY, CDR2 SVGAGI, per germline (reference sequence). The CDR3 has 14 amino acids. The V gene lost 5 bases and the J gene lost 4 bases, with 11 bases spanning the gap. DNA of the CDR3: TGTGCCAGCAGTCAAACGGCGGGTAATGAAAAACTGTTTTTT. Protein product: CASSQTAGNEKLFF.

This clonotype is labeled medium-sized. This beta chain is off target for a library built for alpha chains, so its abundance means little. The chain couples TRBV11-2 to TRBJ2-7, with D perhaps matching TRBD1 (5 bases). Trimming removed 8 bases from V and 7 bases from J, with 24 bases in between. This CDR3 is built from 15 residues. CDR1 and CDR2 (germline): SGHAT, FQNNGV. CDR3 in DNA: TGTGCCAGCGGAGACAGTAAGACCAACCTGTGGGAGCAGTACTTC. It translates to CASGDSKTNLWEQYF.

By share of the sample, this clonotype is medium-sized. This beta chain is a stray sequence in a library constructed for alpha chains; its clone size is not meaningful. The V and J genes are TRBV11-2 and TRBJ2-5, with 13 bases that match TRBD2. V was pared by 6 bases and J by 1 base, with 5 bases of the junction left unmatched. Germline V gives CDR1 SGHAT, CDR2 FQNNGV. This CDR3 is built from 16 residues. CDR3 bases: TGTGCCAGCAGGAGACTAGCGGGGGGCCTCCAAGAGACCCAGTACTTC. Translated: CASRRLAGGLQETQYF.

A note on this clonotype: The library was built for alpha chains, so this beta chain is an off-target read and its size means little. CDR3 sequence: CAWKPTSGTSTQGDEKLFF. CDR3 DNA: TGTGCCTGGAAACCGACCTCCGGGACCTCTACACAAGGGGATGAAAAACTGTTTTTT. V is TRBV30 and J is TRBJ1-4, with D tentatively TRBD1 (5 bases). The CDR3 loop spans 19 amino acids. Trimming left V 4 bases short and J 6 bases short, with 30 bases between. The V gene's germline CDR1 is GTSNPN and CDR2 SVGIG (reference sequence).

This clonotype was counted many times. This beta chain represents an off-target read in a library built for alpha chains; its size is of limited meaning. The CDR3 is CATQDRGRNEQYF. CDR3 in DNA: TGTGCCACCCAGGACAGGGGGCGTAACGAGCAGTACTTC. The chain has TRBV28 and TRBJ2-7, with 11 positions matching TRBD1. This CDR3 spans 13 amino acids. Germline assignment: CDR1 MDHEN and CDR2 SYDVKM. With V trimmed by 10 bases and J by 5 bases, 7 bases remained unmatched.

This clonotype was seen many times. The library was built for alpha chains, so this beta chain is an off-target read and its size means little. The chain combines TRBV6-5 with TRBJ2-1, with D possibly being TRBD1 (6 bases). Germline V gene lookup returns CDR1 MNHEY and CDR2 SVGAGI. The CDR3 sequence is 14 residues long. V was shortened by 7 bases and J by 5 bases, with 15 bases between the two germline ends. The CDR3 DNA follows: TGTGCCAGCACCTCCAGGGGCTACCACAATGAGCAGTTCTTC. Protein sequence: CASTSRGYHNEQFF.

This clonotype turned up a few times. The library was designed around alpha chains, so this beta chain is a stray read whose abundance carries little weight. In nucleotides, the CDR3 is TGCGCCCCCAGCCCCCGCCGGGACAGGGGAGACACAGATACGCAGTATTTT. It specifies CAPSPRRDRGDTDTQYF. The chain carries TRBV5-1 and TRBJ2-3, with 10 bases identical to TRBD1. The V segment lost 10 bases and the J segment 2 bases; nucleotides outside the gene matches: 16. The CDR3 totals 17 residues. Germline V CDR1 and CDR2: SGHRS, YFSETQ.

This clonotype was recorded at least ten times. This beta chain is an unintended read in a library built for alpha chains; its size means little. The chain carries TRBV7-2 and TRBJ1-5; 9 nucleotides match TRBD1. This CDR3 spans 15 amino acids. The V gene end was trimmed by 5 bases and the J gene end by 7 bases; junction bases not matched to a gene: 9. Germline V gene lookup returns CDR1 SGHTA and CDR2 FQGNSA. The CDR3 protein is CASSPWTGVGQPQHF. DNA of the CDR3: TGTGCCAGCAGCCCCTGGACAGGGGTTGGGCAGCCCCAGCATTTT.

This clonotype was seen ten or more times. This beta chain represents an off-target read in a library built for alpha chains; its size is of limited meaning. V usage is TRBV20-1 and J usage is TRBJ2-7; the D call may be TRBD1 or TRBD2 (5 bases each). Germline V gene sequence: CDR1 DFQATT, CDR2 SNEGSKA (reference sequence). V lost 5 bases and J lost 1, with 18 bases in between. The CDR3 has 15 residues. The CDR3 nucleotides are TGCAGTGCTGTAACCCTGGGGACCCCATCCTACGAGCAGTACTTC. This codes for CSAVTLGTPSYEQYF.

Of note for this clonotype: Found in a library prepared for alpha chains, this beta chain is an off-target read, and its abundance has little meaning. CDR3 sequence reads: CASSLGQGAGGQFF. The CDR3 DNA follows: TGTGCCAGCAGCTTAGGGCAGGGCGCCGGGGGGCAGTTCTTC. This chain uses TRBV7-8 with TRBJ2-1; D perhaps matches TRBD2 (6 bases). Trimming removed 1 base from V and 12 bases from J, with 16 bases in between. Germline values: CDR1 SGHVS, CDR2 FQNEAQ. The CDR3 sequence is 14 residues long.

This clonotype was seen ten or more times. Being one base from a much bigger clone, this may be a read error. The library was prepared for alpha chains; this beta chain is a stray read, so its frequency means little. The rearrangement joins TRBV20-1 to TRBJ2-4; D unclear. The CDR3 has 16 amino acids. From germline, CDR1 is DFQATT and CDR2 SNEGSKA (reference sequence). CDR3 amino acids: CSASLVRLGNQNIRYF. The CDR3 DNA sequence: TGCAGTGCTAGCCTAGTAAGGTTGGGGAACCAAAACATTCGGTACTTC.

This clonotype was observed at least ten times. This beta chain is off target for a library built for alpha chains, so its abundance means little. This chain joins TRBV7-2 and TRBJ2-3; 9 positions agree with TRBD2. This CDR3 comprises 14 residues. Trimming took 7 bases from V and 3 from J; bases not matched to a gene: 5. The germline V gene has CDR1 SGHTA and CDR2 FQGNSA. The CDR3 nucleotides are TGTGCCAGCAACCCGGGACTAGCAACAGATACGCAGTATTTT. It encodes CASNPGLATDTQYF.

This clonotype was observed many times. Since the library was made to target alpha chains, this beta chain is a stray read and its abundance is not meaningful. CDR3 loop: CASSLGQGPYGNQPQHF. The CDR3 nucleotides are TGTGCCAGCAGCTTGGGACAGGGGCCATATGGCAATCAGCCCCAGCATTTT. V gene TRBV7-3 combines with J gene TRBJ1-5, with TRBD1 matching over 10 bases. V was clipped by 3 bases and J by 2 bases; unmatched bases: 7. Germline CDR1 reads SGHTA; CDR2 reads FQGTGA. This CDR3 has 17 residues.

This clonotype showed up many times. Found in a library prepared for alpha chains, this beta chain is an off-target read, and its abundance has little meaning. The gene calls are TRBV7-2 and TRBJ1-1, with D perhaps TRBD1 (5 bases). V shed 6 bases and J shed 6 bases, with 11 bases lying between them. CDR1 is SGHTA and CDR2 is FQGNSA in the germline V gene. The CDR3 length is 12 residues. The CDR3 region is CASRGGRAEAFF. The CDR3 nucleotides are TGTGCCAGCAGGGGGGGTAGAGCTGAAGCTTTCTTT. The variable domain in full, with the rest retrieved from reference TRBV7-2 and TRBJ1-1, is GAGVSQSPSNKVTEKGKDVELRCDPISGHTALYWYRQSLGQGLEFLIYFQGNSAPDKSGLPSDRFSAERTGGSVSTLTIQRTQQEDSAVYLCASRGGRAEAFFGQGTRLTVV.

By share, this clonotype counts as medium-sized. The library was built for alpha chains, so this beta chain is an off-target read and its size means little. The V call is TRBV29-1, the J call TRBJ2-7; a weak D match, TRBD1 (6 bases). The V end was cut by 5 bases, the J end by 2 bases, with 13 bases between. Germline V gene lookup returns CDR1 SQVTM and CDR2 ANQGSEA. This CDR3 is built from 13 residues. The CDR3 is CSVTLTGPYEQYF. Here the CDR3 DNA reads TGCAGCGTTACCCTGACAGGACCCTACGAGCAGTACTTC.

This clonotype was recorded many times. This beta chain came through as a stray read in a library set up for alpha chains, and its size says little. This chain joins TRBV2 and TRBJ1-6, with D possibly TRBD1 on 5 matching bases. The CDR3 spans 14 residues. V was clipped by 7 bases and J by 7 bases, with 14 bases between them. In germline, CDR1 is SNHLY, CDR2 FYNNEI. The CDR3, as DNA: TGTGCCAGCACCGGGAGGGGCGGGAATTCACCCCTCCACTTT. Its protein is CASTGRGGNSPLHF.

There are a few counts of this clonotype. This beta chain appears as a stray read in a library generated for alpha chains; its size is not informative. This chain links TRBV5-1 with TRBJ2-3, with 7 bases lining up with TRBD2. Germline values: CDR1 SGHRS, CDR2 YFSETQ. CDR3 length: 14 residues. Trimming at V came to 0 bases and at J to 5 bases, leaving 3 bases not matched to a gene. CDR3 coding DNA: TGCGCCAGCAGCTTGGTGAGCGGGGAAGATACGCAGTATTTT. It encodes CASSLVSGEDTQYF.

This clonotype is medium-sized. For a library built for alpha chains, this beta chain is a stray read; little rests on its size. As DNA, the CDR3 is TGTGCCAGCAGCACCGGACAGGGGGCTAGTCTGGCGGAGACCCAGTACTTC. It encodes CASSTGQGASLAETQYF. This chain joins TRBV11-1 and TRBJ2-5; 11 bases are a match to TRBD1. Per germline, CDR1 SGHAT and CDR2 FQDESV (reference sequence). The CDR3 is 17 amino acids. The V segment lost 5 bases and the J segment 5 bases; nucleotides outside the gene matches: 13.

This clonotype was observed at least ten times. The library was designed around alpha chains, so this beta chain is a stray read whose abundance carries little weight. The V call is TRBV6-1, the J call TRBJ2-5, with D perhaps being TRBD1 or TRBD2 (6 bases each). V was trimmed by 0 bases and J by 1 base, leaving 9 bases between them. CDR3 length: 15 amino acids. CDR1 and CDR2 (germline): MNHNS, SASEGT. CDR3 DNA sequence: TGTGCCAGCAGTGAAGCACCGGGGGCCCAAGAGACCCAGTACTTC. It specifies CASSEAPGAQETQYF.

This clonotype appeared many times. This beta chain is a stray read from a library made for alpha chains; its abundance is not meaningful. The chain recombines TRBV2 with TRBJ2-5; D gene uncertain. Per germline, CDR1 SNHLY and CDR2 FYNNEI. The CDR3 runs to 16 residues. The ends were cut back, 3 bases at V and 4 bases at J, with 18 bases in the middle. CDR3 DNA: TGTGCCAGCAGTGATGAGAGCCTCCTGGAGTCAGAGACCCAGTACTTC. This encodes CASSDESLLESETQYF.

Note on this clonotype: This beta chain is a stray sequence in a library constructed for alpha chains; its clone size is not meaningful. V usage is TRBV6-5 and J usage is TRBJ2-1; no clear D. The germline CDR1 and CDR2 sequences are MNHEY and SVGAGI. This CDR3 has 17 amino acids. Trimming shortened V by 2 bases and J by 3 bases, and 17 bases separated the two germline ends. The CDR3 reads CASSYVSGGPNYNEQFF. The CDR3 coding sequence is TGTGCCAGCAGTTACGTTTCGGGTGGCCCCAACTACAATGAGCAGTTCTTC.

This clonotype was observed many times. A library made for alpha chains picked up this beta chain off target, so its size means little. The gene calls are TRBV30 and TRBJ1-2; 7 bases fit TRBD1. CDR3 size: 13 residues. Losses at the gene ends were 4 bases for V and 2 bases for J; bases not matched to a gene: 4. Germline CDR1 reads GTSNPN; CDR2 reads SVGIG (reference sequence). In DNA form, the CDR3 reads TGTGCCTGGAACAGGGGAGCCAACTATGGCTACACCTTC. Encoded protein: CAWNRGANYGYTF.

This clonotype came up many times. With the library built for alpha chains, this beta chain is off target and its frequency is not meaningful. The V call is TRBV10-2, the J call TRBJ1-5, with unresolved D. CDR1 is WSHSY and CDR2 is SAAADI in the germline V gene. V was clipped by 8 bases and J by 0 bases, with 11 bases between them. The CDR3 runs to 14 residues. This chain's CDR3 is CASYPGYSNQPQHF. In nucleotides, the CDR3 is TGCGCCAGCTACCCTGGATATAGCAATCAGCCCCAGCATTTT.

This clonotype has a count of ten or more. A library made for alpha chains picked up this beta chain off target, so its size means little. V and J are TRBV20-1 and TRBJ2-3; the D gene is possibly TRBD2 (5 bases). Germline loops: CDR1 DFQATT, CDR2 SNEGSKA (reference sequence). The CDR3 consists of 12 residues. Trimming cost V 3 bases and J 6 bases, with 10 bases left between them. The CDR3 loop reads CSASGEHDTQYF. Written as DNA, the CDR3 is TGCAGTGCTAGCGGGGAACATGATACGCAGTATTTT.